This is a list of T cell receptor beta chains from one sample in a study of T cells after yellow fever vaccination. TCRdb itself ran the 5' RACE reads through MiXCR, one entry per CDR3 protein. The table includes some 320,000 distinct CDR3 sequences, roughly 3.9% detected once. Source: PBMCs, taken 5 days after the yellow fever booster vaccination. Source of these receptors: a man aged 18 to 30 who received the YFV17D yellow fever vaccine. Both conserved end residues are part of each CDR3.

j_call v_call cdr3_length cdr3_aa
TRBJ2-3 TRBV7-2 15 CASSLEGFIRDTQYF
TRBJ2-5 TRBV5-1 15 CASSYRDRARETQYF
TRBJ1-1 TRBV29-1 15 CSVELTGFGNTEAFF
TRBJ2-1 TRBV5-1 15 CASSLSLAGSNEQFF
TRBJ1-2 TRBV5-1 14 CASSLLSADYGYTF
TRBJ2-5 TRBV10-3 14 CAISEGATQETQYF
TRBJ2-5 TRBV20-1 16 CSAGLAGHRFSETQYF
TRBJ2-1 TRBV12-3/TRBV12-4 16 CASSLGYPSPYNEQFF
TRBJ1-5 TRBV20-1 14 CSARIQGVGQPQHF
TRBJ2-7 TRBV30 11 CAWGYRREQYF
TRBJ2-1 TRBV6-2/TRBV6-3 14 CASVWTGGLGEQFF
TRBJ1-5 TRBV12-3/TRBV12-4 15 CASRVGTASNQPQHF
TRBJ1-1 TRBV12-3/TRBV12-4 13 CASSLRVEREAFF
TRBJ1-1 TRBV4-1 15 CASSQVGDRSTEAFF
TRBJ2-7 TRBV6-5 14 CASSYTGQPYEQYF
TRBJ1-1 TRBV7-8 16 CASSLAGGQGGTEAFF
TRBJ1-2 TRBV7-2 14 CASSYLNLGQGYTF
TRBJ1-3 TRBV10-3 15 CAISPAGVSGNTIYF
TRBJ1-1 TRBV7-8 19 CASSLPPRWTASGNTEAFF
TRBJ1-1 TRBV4-3 15 CASSQDGGLNTEAFF
TRBJ2-3 TRBV12-3/TRBV12-4 19 CASSSLRTGDRESTDTQYF
TRBJ1-1 TRBV6-5 14 CASSYQGVDTEAFF
TRBJ2-1 TRBV11-2 17 CASSSIRGWGSYNEQFF
TRBJ1-5 TRBV11-2 16 CASSTGQGGLNQPQHF
TRBJ1-6 TRBV6-6 15 CASSPGPGSGTPLHF
TRBJ1-1 TRBV18 13 CASSPRMNTEAFF
TRBJ1-3 TRBV20-1 14 CSARDGSSGNTIYF
TRBJ2-1 TRBV11-2 12 CASSLDSAGQFF
TRBJ2-2 TRBV19 15 CASSRRLAGTGELFF
TRBJ2-2 TRBV29-1 13 CSVVTGNTGELFF
TRBJ1-1 TRBV19 13 CASSTGWGTEAFF
TRBJ1-2 TRBV7-6 16 CASSSTSGQGAYGYTF
TRBJ2-5 TRBV6-6 15 CASSYSKLNNETQYF
TRBJ2-6 TRBV7-9 21 CASTPSEKGSSKLSGANVLTF
TRBJ2-3 TRBV27 14 CASSLVRATDTQYF
TRBJ1-3 TRBV5-6 15 CASSLALALRNTIYF
TRBJ1-5 TRBV7-9 16 CASSFTGGRGNQPQHF